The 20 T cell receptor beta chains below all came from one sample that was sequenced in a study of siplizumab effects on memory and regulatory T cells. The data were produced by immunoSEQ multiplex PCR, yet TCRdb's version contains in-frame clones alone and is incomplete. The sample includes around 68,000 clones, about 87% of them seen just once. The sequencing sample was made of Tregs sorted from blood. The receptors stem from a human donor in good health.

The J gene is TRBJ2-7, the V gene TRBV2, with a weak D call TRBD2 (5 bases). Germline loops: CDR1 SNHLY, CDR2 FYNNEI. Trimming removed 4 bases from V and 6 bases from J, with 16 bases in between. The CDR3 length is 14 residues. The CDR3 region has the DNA TGTGCCAGCAGTGGTCTGGAGTTCCGGGGCGAGCAGTACTTC. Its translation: CASSGLEFRGEQYF. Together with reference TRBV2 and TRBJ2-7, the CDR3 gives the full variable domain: EPEVTQTPSHQVTQMGQEVILRCVPISNHLYFYWYRQILGQKVEFLVSFYNNEISEKSEIFDDQFSVERPDGSNFTLKIRSTKLEDSAMYFCASSGLEFRGEQYFGPGTRLTVT.

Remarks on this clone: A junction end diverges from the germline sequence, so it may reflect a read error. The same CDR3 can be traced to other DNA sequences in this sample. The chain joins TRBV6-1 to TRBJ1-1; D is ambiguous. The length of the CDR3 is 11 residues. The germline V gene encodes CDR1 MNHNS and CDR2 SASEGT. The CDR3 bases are TGCGCCAGTGGAGGGTACACTGAAGCTTTCTTT. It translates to CASGGYTEAFF.

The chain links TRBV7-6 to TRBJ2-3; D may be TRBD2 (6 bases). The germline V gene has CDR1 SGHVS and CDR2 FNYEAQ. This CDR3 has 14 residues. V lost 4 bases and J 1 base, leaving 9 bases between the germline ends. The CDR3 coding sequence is TGTGCCAGCAGCTGGTCTAGCGGCACAGATACGCAGTATTTT. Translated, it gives CASSWSSGTDTQYF. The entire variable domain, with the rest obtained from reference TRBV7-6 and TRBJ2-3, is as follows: GAGVSQSPRYKVTKRGQDVALRCDPISGHVSLYWYRQALGQGPEFLTYFNYEAQQDKSGLPNDRFSAERPEGSISTLTIQRTEQRDSAMYRCASSWSSGTDTQYFGPGTRLTVL.

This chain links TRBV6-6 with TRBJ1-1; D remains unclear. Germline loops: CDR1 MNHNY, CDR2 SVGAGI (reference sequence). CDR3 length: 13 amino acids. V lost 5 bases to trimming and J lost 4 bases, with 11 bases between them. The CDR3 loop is CASSTDKSTEAFF. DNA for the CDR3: TGTGCCAGCAGTACTGACAAGAGCACTGAAGCTTTCTTT.

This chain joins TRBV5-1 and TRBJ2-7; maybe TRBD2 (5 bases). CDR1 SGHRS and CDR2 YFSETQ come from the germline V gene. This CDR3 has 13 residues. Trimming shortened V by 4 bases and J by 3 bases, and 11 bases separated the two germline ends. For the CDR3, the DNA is TGCGCCAGCAGCCAGGACGGGAACTACGAGCAGTACTTC. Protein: CASSQDGNYEQYF. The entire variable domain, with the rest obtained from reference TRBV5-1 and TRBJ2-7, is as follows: KAGVTQTPRYLIKTRGQQVTLSCSPISGHRSVSWYQQTPGQGLQFLFEYFSETQRNKGNFPGRFSGRQFSNSRSEMNVSTLELGDSALYLCASSQDGNYEQYFGPGTRLTVT.

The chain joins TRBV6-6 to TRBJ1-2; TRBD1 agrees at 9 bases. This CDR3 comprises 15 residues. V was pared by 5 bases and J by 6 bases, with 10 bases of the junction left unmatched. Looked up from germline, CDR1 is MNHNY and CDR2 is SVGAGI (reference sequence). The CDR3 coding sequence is TGTGCCAGCAGTCCCCGAGGGACAGGGAATAATGGCTACACCTTC. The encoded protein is CASSPRGTGNNGYTF.

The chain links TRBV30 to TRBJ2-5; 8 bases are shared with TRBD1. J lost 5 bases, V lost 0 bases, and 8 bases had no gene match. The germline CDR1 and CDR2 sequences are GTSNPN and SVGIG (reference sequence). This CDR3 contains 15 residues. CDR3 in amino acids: CAWSVSQGARETQYF. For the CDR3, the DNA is TGTGCCTGGAGTGTAAGTCAGGGGGCGAGGGAGACCCAGTACTTC.

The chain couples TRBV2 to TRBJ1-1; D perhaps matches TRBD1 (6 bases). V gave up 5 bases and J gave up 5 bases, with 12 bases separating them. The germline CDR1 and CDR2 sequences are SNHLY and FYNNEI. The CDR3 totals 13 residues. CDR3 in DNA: TGTGCCAGCAGTTCCAGGGGCGGGACTGAAGCTTTCTTT. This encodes CASSSRGGTEAFF.

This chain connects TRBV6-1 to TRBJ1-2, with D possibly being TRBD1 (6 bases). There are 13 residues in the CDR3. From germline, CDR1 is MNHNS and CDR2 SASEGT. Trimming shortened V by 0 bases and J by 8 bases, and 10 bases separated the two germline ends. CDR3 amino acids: CASSEAGGGGYTF. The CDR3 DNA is TGTGCCAGCAGTGAAGCAGGGGGTGGGGGCTACACCTTC.

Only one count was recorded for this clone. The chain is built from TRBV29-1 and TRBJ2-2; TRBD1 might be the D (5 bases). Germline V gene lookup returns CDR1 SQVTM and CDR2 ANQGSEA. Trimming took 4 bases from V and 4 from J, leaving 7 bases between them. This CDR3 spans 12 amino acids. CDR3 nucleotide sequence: TGCAGCGTTGGTCAGGGCACCGGGGAGCTGTTTTTT. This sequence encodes CSVGQGTGELFF.

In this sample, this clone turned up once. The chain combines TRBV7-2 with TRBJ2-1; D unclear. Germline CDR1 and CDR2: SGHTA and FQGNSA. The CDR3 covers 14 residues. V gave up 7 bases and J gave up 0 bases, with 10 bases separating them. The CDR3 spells CASTRTGSYNEQFF. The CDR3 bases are TGTGCCAGCACCCGGACGGGCTCCTACAATGAGCAGTTCTTC.

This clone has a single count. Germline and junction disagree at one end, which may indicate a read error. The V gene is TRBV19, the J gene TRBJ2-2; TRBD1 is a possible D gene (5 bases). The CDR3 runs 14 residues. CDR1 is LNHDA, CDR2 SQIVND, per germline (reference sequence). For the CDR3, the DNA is TGTGCCAGTAGTATATCAGGGAACAACGGGGAGCTGTTTTTT. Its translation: CASSISGNNGELFF.

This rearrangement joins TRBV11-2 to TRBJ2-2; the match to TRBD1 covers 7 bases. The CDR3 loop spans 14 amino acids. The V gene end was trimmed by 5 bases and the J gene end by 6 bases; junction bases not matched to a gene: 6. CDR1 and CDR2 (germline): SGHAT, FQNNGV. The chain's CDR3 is CASSRGGVSGELFF. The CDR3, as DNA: TGTGCCAGCAGCCGAGGGGGCGTCTCCGGGGAGCTGTTTTTT.

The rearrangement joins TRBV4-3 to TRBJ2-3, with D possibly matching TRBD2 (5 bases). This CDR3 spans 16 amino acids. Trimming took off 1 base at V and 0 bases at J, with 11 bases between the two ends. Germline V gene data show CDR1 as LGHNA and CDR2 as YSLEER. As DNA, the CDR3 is TGCGCCAGCAGCCAAGTCGGAAGCGGCAGCACAGATACGCAGTATTTT. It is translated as CASSQVGSGSTDTQYF.

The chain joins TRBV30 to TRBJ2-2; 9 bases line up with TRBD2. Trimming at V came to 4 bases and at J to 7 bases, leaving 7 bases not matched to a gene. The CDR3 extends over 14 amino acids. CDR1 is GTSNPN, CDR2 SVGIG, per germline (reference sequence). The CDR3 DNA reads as TGTGCCTGGACGGCGGGAGCGGGGGGCGGGGAGCTGTTTTTT. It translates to CAWTAGAGGGELFF.

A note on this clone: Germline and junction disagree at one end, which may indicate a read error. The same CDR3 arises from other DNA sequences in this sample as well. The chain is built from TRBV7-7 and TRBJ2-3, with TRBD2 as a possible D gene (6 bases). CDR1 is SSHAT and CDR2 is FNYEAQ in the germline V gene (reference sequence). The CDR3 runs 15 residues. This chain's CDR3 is CASSTGARDTDTQYF. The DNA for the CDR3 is TGTGCTAGCAGCACGGGAGCTAGGGACACAGATACGCAGTATTTT.

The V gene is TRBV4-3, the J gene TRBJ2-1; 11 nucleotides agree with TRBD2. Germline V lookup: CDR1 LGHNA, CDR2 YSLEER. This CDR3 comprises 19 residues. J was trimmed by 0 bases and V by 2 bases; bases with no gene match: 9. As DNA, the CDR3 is TGCGCCAGCAGCCAACCTCTAGCGGGAGGATTCAGCTCCTACAATGAGCAGTTCTTC. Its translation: CASSQPLAGGFSSYNEQFF.

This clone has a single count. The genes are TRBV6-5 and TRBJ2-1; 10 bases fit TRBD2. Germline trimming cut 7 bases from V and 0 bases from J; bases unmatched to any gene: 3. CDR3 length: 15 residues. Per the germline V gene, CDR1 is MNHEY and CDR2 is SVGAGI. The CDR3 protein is CASTPSGSSYNEQFF. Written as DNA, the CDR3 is TGTGCCAGCACCCCTAGCGGGAGCTCCTACAATGAGCAGTTCTTC.

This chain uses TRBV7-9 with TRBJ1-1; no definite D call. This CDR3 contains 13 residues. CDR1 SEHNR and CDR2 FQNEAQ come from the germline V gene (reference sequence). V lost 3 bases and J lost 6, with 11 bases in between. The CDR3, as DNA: TGTGCCAGCAGCTTGACCCTAGGTTCTGAAGCTTTCTTT. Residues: CASSLTLGSEAFF. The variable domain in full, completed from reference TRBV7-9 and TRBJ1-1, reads DTGVSQNPRHKITKRGQNVTFRCDPISEHNRLYWYRQTLGQGPEFLTYFQNEAQLEKSRLLSDRFSAERPKGSFSTLEIQRTEQGDSAMYLCASSLTLGSEAFFGQGTRLTVV.

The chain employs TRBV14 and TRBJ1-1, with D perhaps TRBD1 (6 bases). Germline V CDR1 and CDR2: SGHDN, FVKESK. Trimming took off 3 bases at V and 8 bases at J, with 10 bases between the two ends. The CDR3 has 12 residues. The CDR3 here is CASSQTGTEAFF. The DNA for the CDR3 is TGTGCCAGCAGCCAGACCGGGACAGAAGCTTTCTTT.